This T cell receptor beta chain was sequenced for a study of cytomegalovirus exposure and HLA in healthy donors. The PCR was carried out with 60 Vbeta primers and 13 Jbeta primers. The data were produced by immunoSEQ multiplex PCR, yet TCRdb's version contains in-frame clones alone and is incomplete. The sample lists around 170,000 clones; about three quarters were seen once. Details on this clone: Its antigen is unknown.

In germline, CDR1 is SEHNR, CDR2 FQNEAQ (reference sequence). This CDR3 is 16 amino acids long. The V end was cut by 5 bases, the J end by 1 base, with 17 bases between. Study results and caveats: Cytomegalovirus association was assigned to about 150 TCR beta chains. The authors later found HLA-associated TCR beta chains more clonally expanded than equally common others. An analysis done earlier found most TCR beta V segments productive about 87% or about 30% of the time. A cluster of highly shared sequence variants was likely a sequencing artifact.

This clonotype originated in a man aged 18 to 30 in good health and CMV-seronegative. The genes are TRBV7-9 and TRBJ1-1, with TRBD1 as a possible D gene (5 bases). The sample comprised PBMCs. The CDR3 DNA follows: TGTGCCAGCAGCCCCCCAGGGCCCTTGGGGAACACTGAAGCTTTCTTT. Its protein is CASSPPGPLGNTEAFF.